These 20 T cell receptor beta chains originate from one sample sequenced in a study of blood T cell repertoires in COVID-19. The method was immunoSEQ multiplex PCR; TCRdb's version includes in-frame clones alone and lacks a portion of them. The sample yields some 230,000 clones, 80% to 85% seen once. Material for sequencing was peripheral blood. These receptor sequences come from a woman aged 60-75 years with acute or convalescent COVID-19.

The rearrangement links TRBV6-6 to TRBJ1-4, with TRBD1 as a possible D gene (5 bases). Germline loops: CDR1 MNHNY, CDR2 SVGAGI (reference sequence). V was pared by 5 bases and J by 3 bases, with 13 bases between. CDR3 size: 15 residues. The CDR3 here is CASSPPGFANEKLFF. The CDR3 coding sequence is TGTGCCAGCAGTCCCCCAGGGTTCGCTAATGAAAAACTGTTTTTT.

The chain is built from TRBV18 and TRBJ2-1; tentative D call: TRBD2 (5 bases). V lost 0 bases and J lost 6, with 12 bases in between. This CDR3 has 15 residues. Per the germline V gene, CDR1 is KGHSH and CDR2 is LQKENI. The CDR3 DNA follows: TGTGCCAGCTCACCACCGACCCTAGCCTCCAATGAGCAGTTCTTC. Translating gives CASSPPTLASNEQFF.

This clone was detected only a few times. V gene TRBV7-2 combines with J gene TRBJ1-1; 11 positions agree with TRBD1. The CDR3 totals 15 residues. Trimming cost V 5 bases and J 4 bases; bases outside gene matches: 6. Germline V gene data show CDR1 as SGHTA and CDR2 as FQGNSA. CDR3 amino acids: CASSTGQGASTEAFF. The CDR3 DNA reads as TGTGCCAGCAGCACCGGACAGGGGGCAAGCACTGAAGCTTTCTTT.

This sequence joins TRBV6-5 and TRBJ1-1; 7 bases map to TRBD1. Germline loops: CDR1 MNHEY, CDR2 SVGAGI. V shed 7 bases, J shed 0 bases, and the junction held 8 bases outside the gene matches. CDR3 length equals 15 residues. The CDR3 region is CASTQRTGLNTEAFF. CDR3 nucleotide sequence: TGTGCCAGCACCCAGAGGACAGGCTTGAACACTGAAGCTTTCTTT.

The V and J genes are TRBV2 and TRBJ1-5; TRBD1 matches 8 bases. CDR3 length equals 15 residues. Germline V gene sequence: CDR1 SNHLY, CDR2 FYNNEI. The trim removed 1 base at V and 6 bases at J, leaving 5 bases unmatched. The CDR3 DNA follows: TGTGCCAGCAGTGAAGGGACAGGGTCTTTTCAGCCCCAGCATTTT. This gives the protein CASSEGTGSFQPQHF. Full variable domain (remainder filled in from reference TRBV2 and TRBJ1-5): EPEVTQTPSHQVTQMGQEVILRCVPISNHLYFYWYRQILGQKVEFLVSFYNNEISEKSEIFDDQFSVERPDGSNFTLKIRSTKLEDSAMYFCASSEGTGSFQPQHFGDGTRLSIL.

The J gene is TRBJ2-1, the V gene TRBV4-3; no definite D call. The V end was cut by 0 bases, the J end by 10 bases, with 13 bases between. In germline, CDR1 is LGHNA, CDR2 YSLEER. The CDR3 is 14 residues long. In DNA, the CDR3 is TGCGCCAGCAGCCAAGATACTTACTGGTCGGAGCAGTTCTTC. Translation: CASSQDTYWSEQFF.

The chain links TRBV19 to TRBJ1-2; 10 nucleotides line up with TRBD1. The CDR3 runs to 14 residues. The V gene end was trimmed by 3 bases and the J gene end by 4 bases; junction bases not matched to a gene: 2. Per the germline V gene, CDR1 is LNHDA and CDR2 is SQIVND (reference sequence). CDR3 loop: CASSMTGGTYGYTF. The DNA for the CDR3 is TGTGCCAGTAGTATGACAGGGGGCACCTATGGCTACACCTTC.

V and J are TRBV10-3 and TRBJ2-5, with TRBD1 identical over 11 bases. J lost 4 bases, V lost 9 bases, and 4 bases had no gene match. This CDR3 region has 13 residues. The germline CDR1 and CDR2 sequences are ENHRY and SYGVKD. The CDR3 sequence: CAIGQGAVETQYF. CDR3 nucleotide sequence: TGTGCCATAGGACAGGGGGCGGTAGAGACCCAGTACTTC.

This rearrangement joins TRBV5-3 to TRBJ1-2, with D possibly TRBD1 on 5 matching bases. TRBV5-3 is placed among ORFs of uncertain function. The CDR3 length is 17 residues. Trimming shortened V by 3 bases and J by 4 bases, and 22 bases separated the two germline ends. The CDR3 sequence is CARSSESQGSSSYGYTF. CDR3 DNA: TGTGCCAGAAGCTCCGAGTCCCAGGGTTCATCATCCTATGGCTACACCTTC.

V is TRBV3-1 (or the pseudogene TRBV3-2) and J is TRBJ2-2; TRBD2 aligns across 12 bases. J was trimmed by 1 base and V by 4 bases; bases with no gene match: 4. Germline loops: CDR1 LGHDT, CDR2 YNNKEL (reference sequence). There are 17 residues in the CDR3. CDR3 coding DNA: TGTGCCAGCAGCCCTGGACTAGCGGGGCAGAACACCGGGGAGCTGTTTTTT. Translated, it gives CASSPGLAGQNTGELFF.

The chain has TRBV4-3 and TRBJ1-6; the match to TRBD1 covers 11 bases. The length of the CDR3 is 16 residues. The V gene's germline CDR1 is LGHNA and CDR2 YSLEER. The V gene end was trimmed by 3 bases and the J gene end by 10 bases; junction bases not matched to a gene: 8. The CDR3 region is CASSQDSGTGGSPLHF. CDR3 nucleotides: TGCGCCAGCAGCCAGGACTCCGGGACAGGGGGATCACCCCTCCACTTT.

The chain joins TRBV7-6 to TRBJ1-2, with D uncertain. V lost 1 base and J lost 1, with 10 bases in between. The CDR3 runs 15 residues. The germline V gene has CDR1 SGHVS and CDR2 FNYEAQ. CDR3 in DNA: TGTGCCAGCAGCTTAGGTGCCGGAGATAACTATGGCTACACCTTC. Protein product: CASSLGAGDNYGYTF. The full variable domain, completed using reference TRBV7-6 and TRBJ1-2, is GAGVSQSPRYKVTKRGQDVALRCDPISGHVSLYWYRQALGQGPEFLTYFNYEAQQDKSGLPNDRFSAERPEGSISTLTIQRTEQRDSAMYRCASSLGAGDNYGYTFGSGTRLTVV.

This chain uses TRBV9 with TRBJ2-3, with 10 bases aligning to TRBD2. Trimming removed 0 bases from V and 2 bases from J; junction bases left unmatched: 3. The length of the CDR3 is 16 residues. Germline V CDR1 and CDR2: SGDLS, YYNGEE. The DNA for the CDR3 is TGTGCCAGCAGCGTAGGACTAGCGGGCCTCACAGATACGCAGTATTTT. It is translated as CASSVGLAGLTDTQYF.

The V and J genes are TRBV19 and TRBJ1-5, with D hard to call. The CDR3 extends over 13 amino acids. The V gene lost 7 bases and the J gene lost 4 bases, with 11 bases spanning the gap. Germline V gene sequence: CDR1 LNHDA, CDR2 SQIVND (reference sequence). The CDR3 is CASKSRVNQPQHF. The CDR3 DNA sequence: TGTGCCAGTAAATCGAGGGTAAATCAGCCCCAGCATTTT.

The rearrangement links TRBV11-2 to TRBJ2-1; TRBD1 aligns across 7 bases. The V gene end was trimmed by 5 bases and the J gene end by 0 bases; junction bases not matched to a gene: 10. CDR1 is SGHAT, CDR2 FQNNGV, per germline. The CDR3 consists of 17 residues. CDR3 sequence reads: CASSRDPTGFSYNEQFF. CDR3 coding DNA: TGTGCCAGCAGCAGAGACCCGACAGGGTTCTCCTACAATGAGCAGTTCTTC.

This sequence joins TRBV2 and TRBJ1-3; D remains unclear. This CDR3 spans 16 amino acids. V was pared by 2 bases and J by 4 bases, with 15 bases between. Germline V gene lookup returns CDR1 SNHLY and CDR2 FYNNEI. The CDR3 here is CASSESPGTVGNTIYF. The CDR3 DNA follows: TGTGCCAGCAGTGAAAGTCCTGGTACAGTCGGAAACACCATATATTTT.

The J gene is TRBJ1-2, the V gene TRBV6-5; D not certain. The CDR3 has 12 residues. Looked up from germline, CDR1 is MNHEY and CDR2 is SVGAGI. Trimming cost V 10 bases and J 4 bases, with 13 bases left between them. The CDR3: CATRGGPYGYTF. The CDR3 nucleotides are TGTGCCACCCGAGGAGGCCCCTATGGCTACACCTTC.

This CDR3 is CASSLTGAYEQYF. In DNA, the CDR3 is TGTGCCAGCAGCCTGACAGGGGCCTACGAGCAGTACTTC. This chain uses TRBV27 with TRBJ2-7, with 8 bases lining up with TRBD1. V shed 6 bases, J shed 2 bases, and the junction held 3 bases outside the gene matches. Germline CDR1 reads MNHEY; CDR2 reads SMNVEV (reference sequence). The CDR3 loop spans 13 amino acids.

This CDR3 is CASSERGIGPQHF. CDR3 DNA: TGTGCCAGCAGTGAAAGGGGTATTGGGCCCCAGCATTTT. This chain connects TRBV2 to TRBJ1-5; D might be TRBD1 (5 bases). The germline V and J ends were trimmed by 2 bases and 9 bases, with 11 bases remaining between them. Germline-derived CDR1 and CDR2 are SNHLY and FYNNEI. This CDR3 has 13 residues.

This chain links TRBV7-2 with TRBJ2-3; 14 nucleotides agree with TRBD2. The CDR3 is 16 residues long. V shed 3 bases and J 10 bases; nucleotides not matched to a gene: 9. Germline V gene sequence: CDR1 SGHTA, CDR2 FQGNSA. The CDR3 coding sequence is TGTGCCAGCAGCTTTGGACTAGCGGGGGGAATTGGTCCGCAGTATTTT. It encodes CASSFGLAGGIGPQYF.